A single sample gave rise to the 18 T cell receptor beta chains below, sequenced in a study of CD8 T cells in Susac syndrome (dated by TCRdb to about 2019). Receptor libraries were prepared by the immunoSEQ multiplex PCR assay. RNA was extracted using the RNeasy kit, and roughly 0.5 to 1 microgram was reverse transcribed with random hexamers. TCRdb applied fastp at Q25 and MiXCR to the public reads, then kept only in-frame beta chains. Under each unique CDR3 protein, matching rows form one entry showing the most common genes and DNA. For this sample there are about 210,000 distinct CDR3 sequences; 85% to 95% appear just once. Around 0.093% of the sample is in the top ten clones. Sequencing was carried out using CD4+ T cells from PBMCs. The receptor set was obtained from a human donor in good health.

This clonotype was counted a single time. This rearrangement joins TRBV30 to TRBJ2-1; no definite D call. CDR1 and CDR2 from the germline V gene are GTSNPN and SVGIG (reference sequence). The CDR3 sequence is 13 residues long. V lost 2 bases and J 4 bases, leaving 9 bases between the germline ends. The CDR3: CAWSLGQYNEQFF. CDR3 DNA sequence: TGTGCCTGGAGTTTAGGGCAGTACAATGAGCAGTTCTTC.

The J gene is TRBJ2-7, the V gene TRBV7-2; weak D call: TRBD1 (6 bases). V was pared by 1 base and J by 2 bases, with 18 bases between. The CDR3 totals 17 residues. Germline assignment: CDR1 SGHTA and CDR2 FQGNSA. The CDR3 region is CASSLDSGGELAYEQYF. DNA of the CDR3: TGTGCCAGCAGCTTAGACTCTGGGGGCGAGCTAGCCTACGAGCAGTACTTC.

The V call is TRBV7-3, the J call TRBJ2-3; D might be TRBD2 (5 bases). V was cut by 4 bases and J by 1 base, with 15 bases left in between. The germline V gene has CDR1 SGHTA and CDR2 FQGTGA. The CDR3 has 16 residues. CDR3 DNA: TGTGCCAGCAGCTCCCCCATCAGCGGCCGCACAGATACGCAGTATTTT. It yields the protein CASSSPISGRTDTQYF.

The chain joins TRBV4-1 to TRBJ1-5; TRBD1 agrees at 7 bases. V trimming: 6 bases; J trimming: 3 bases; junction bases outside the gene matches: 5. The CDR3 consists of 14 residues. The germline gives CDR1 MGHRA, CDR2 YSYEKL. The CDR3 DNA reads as TGCGCCAGCAGACAGGGGACGGACAATCAGCCCCAGCATTTT. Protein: CASRQGTDNQPQHF.

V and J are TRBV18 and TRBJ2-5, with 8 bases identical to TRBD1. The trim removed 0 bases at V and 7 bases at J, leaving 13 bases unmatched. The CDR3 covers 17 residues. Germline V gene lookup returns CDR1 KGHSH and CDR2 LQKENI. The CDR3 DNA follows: TGTGCCAGCTCACCACCGCGGCCAGAGGACAGGGCTGGGACCCAGTACTTC. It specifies CASSPPRPEDRAGTQYF.

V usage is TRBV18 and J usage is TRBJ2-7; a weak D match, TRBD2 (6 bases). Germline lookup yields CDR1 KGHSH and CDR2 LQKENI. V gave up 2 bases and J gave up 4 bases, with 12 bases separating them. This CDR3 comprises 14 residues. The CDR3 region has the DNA TGTGCCAGCTCACCATCGGGGGTCCAGTACGAGCAGTACGTC. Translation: CASSPSGVQYEQYV.

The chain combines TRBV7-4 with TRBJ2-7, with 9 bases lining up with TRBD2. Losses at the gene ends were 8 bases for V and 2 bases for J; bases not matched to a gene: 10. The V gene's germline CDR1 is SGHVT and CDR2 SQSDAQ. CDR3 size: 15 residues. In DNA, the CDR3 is TGTGCCAGCCCACCCCTAGCGGGGATAGCCTACGAGCAGTACTTC. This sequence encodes CASPPLAGIAYEQYF.

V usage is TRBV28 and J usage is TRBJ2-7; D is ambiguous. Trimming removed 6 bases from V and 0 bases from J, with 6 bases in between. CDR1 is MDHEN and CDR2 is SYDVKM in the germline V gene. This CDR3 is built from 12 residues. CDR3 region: CASRESSYEQYF. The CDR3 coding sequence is TGTGCCAGCAGGGAGAGCTCCTACGAGCAGTACTTC.

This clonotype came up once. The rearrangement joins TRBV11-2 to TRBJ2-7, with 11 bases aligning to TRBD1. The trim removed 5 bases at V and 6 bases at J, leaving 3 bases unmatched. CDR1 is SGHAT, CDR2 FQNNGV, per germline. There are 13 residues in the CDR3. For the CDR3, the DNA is TGTGCCAGCAGCCTGGACAGGGGGCGCGAGCAGTACTTC. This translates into CASSLDRGREQYF.

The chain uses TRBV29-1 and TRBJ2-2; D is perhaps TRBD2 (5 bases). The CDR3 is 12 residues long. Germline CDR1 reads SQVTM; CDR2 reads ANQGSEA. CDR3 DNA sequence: TGCACCGCCGGGGAGAGAACCGGGGAGCTGTTTTTT. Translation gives CTAGERTGELFF.

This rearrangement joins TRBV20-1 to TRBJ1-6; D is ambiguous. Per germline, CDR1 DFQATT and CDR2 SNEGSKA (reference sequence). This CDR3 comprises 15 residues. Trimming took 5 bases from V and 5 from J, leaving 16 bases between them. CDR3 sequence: CSALPGIGNNSPLHF. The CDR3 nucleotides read TGCAGTGCTCTTCCCGGGATCGGTAATAATTCACCCCTCCACTTT.

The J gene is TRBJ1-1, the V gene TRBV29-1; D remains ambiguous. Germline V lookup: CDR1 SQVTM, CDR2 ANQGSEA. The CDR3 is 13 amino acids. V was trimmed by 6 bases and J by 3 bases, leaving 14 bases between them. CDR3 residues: CSVRREVDTEAFF. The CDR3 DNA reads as TGCAGCGTGCGAAGGGAGGTGGACACTGAAGCTTTCTTT.

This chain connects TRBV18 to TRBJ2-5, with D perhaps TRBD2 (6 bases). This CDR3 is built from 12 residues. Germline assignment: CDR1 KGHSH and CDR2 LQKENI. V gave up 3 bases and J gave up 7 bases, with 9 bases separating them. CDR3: CASSPGAGTQYF. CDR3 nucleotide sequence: TGTGCCAGCTCACCCGGAGCGGGGACCCAGTACTTC. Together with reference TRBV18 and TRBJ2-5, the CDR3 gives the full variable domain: NAGVMQNPRHLVRRRGQEARLRCSPMKGHSHVYWYRQLPEEGLKFMVYLQKENIIDESGMPKERFSAEFPKEGPSILRIQQVVRGDSAAYFCASSPGAGTQYFGPGTRLLVL.

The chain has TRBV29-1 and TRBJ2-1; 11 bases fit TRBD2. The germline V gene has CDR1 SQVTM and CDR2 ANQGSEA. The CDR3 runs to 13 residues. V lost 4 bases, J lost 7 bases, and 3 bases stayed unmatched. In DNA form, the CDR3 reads TGCAGCGTTGCTAGCGGGAGGACAAATGAGCAGTTCTTC. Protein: CSVASGRTNEQFF.

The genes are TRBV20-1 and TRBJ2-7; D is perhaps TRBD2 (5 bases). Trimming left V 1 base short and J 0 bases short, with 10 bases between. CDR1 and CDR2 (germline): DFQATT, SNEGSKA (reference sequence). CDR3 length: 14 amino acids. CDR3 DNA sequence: TGCAGTGCTAGAGGGAGGACCAGCTCCTACGAGCAGTACGTC. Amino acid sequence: CSARGRTSSYEQYV.

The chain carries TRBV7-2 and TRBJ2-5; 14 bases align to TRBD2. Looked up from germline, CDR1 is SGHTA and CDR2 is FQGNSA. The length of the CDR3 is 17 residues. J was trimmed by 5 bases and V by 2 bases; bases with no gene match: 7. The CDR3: CASSLRGTSGGSETQYF. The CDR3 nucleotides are TGTGCCAGCAGCTTACGAGGGACTAGCGGGGGTTCGGAGACCCAGTACTTC.

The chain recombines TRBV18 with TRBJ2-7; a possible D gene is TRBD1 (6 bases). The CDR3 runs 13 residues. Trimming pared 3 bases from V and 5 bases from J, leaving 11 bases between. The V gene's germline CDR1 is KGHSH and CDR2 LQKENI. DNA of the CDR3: TGTGCCAGCTCACCTTCAGGGGTGGACGAGCAGTACTTC. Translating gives CASSPSGVDEQYF.

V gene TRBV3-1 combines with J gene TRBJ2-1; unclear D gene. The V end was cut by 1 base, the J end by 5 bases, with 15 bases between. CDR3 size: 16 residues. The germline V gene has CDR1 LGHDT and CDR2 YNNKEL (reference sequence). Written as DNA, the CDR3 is TGTGCCAGCAGCCAAGTAGTTTCGCCGCAAAACAATGAGCAGTTCTTC. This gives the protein CASSQVVSPQNNEQFF.